The 18 T cell receptor beta chains below were found in one sample sequenced in a study of blood T cell repertoires in COVID-19 (dated by TCRdb to about 2020). The library was prepared using the immunoSEQ multiplex PCR assay. TCRdb stores this immuneACCESS table with in-frame sequences only. Part of the clones is absent; in the studies checked, under half of the shortfall reflects unresolved V genes, and no reason is known for the rest. This sample lists more than 80,000 clones; 85% to 90% were detected once. The ten most abundant clones make up 1.5% of the sample. Sequences were obtained from peripheral blood. These receptors were taken from a human donor with active COVID-19. The donor label of this sample is uncertain.

This rearrangement joins TRBV4-2 to TRBJ1-1; D gene uncertain. The germline V gene has CDR1 LGHNA and CDR2 YNFKEQ. The CDR3 is 14 amino acids. The V and J ends lost 4 bases and 0 bases respectively, with 9 bases between them. The CDR3 sequence is CASSRGGLNTEAFF. CDR3 DNA sequence: TGTGCCAGCAGCCGGGGAGGGCTGAACACTGAAGCTTTCTTT.

V usage is TRBV11-2 and J usage is TRBJ1-1, with D unclear. Germline CDR1 reads SGHAT; CDR2 reads FQNNGV. CDR3 length: 17 residues. V was trimmed by 4 bases and J by 4 bases, leaving 22 bases between them. CDR3 sequence: CASSSDRVGLWSTEAFF. The DNA of the CDR3 is TGTGCCAGCAGCTCGGATCGAGTAGGACTTTGGAGCACTGAAGCTTTCTTT.

This clone turned up a few times. This chain joins TRBV10-3 and TRBJ2-7; 8 bases agree with TRBD1. V dropped 7 bases and J dropped 3; count of bases not matched to a gene: 5. Germline V gene lookup returns CDR1 ENHRY and CDR2 SYGVKD. CDR3 length: 13 residues. The CDR3 DNA is TGTGCCATCAATCGGGACAGGATCTACGAGCAGTACTTC. The encoded protein is CAINRDRIYEQYF.

The chain is built from TRBV7-9 and TRBJ1-4; D is uncertain. Germline V gene sequence: CDR1 SEHNR, CDR2 FQNEAQ (reference sequence). CDR3 length: 14 residues. Trimming cost V 4 bases and J 7 bases, with 13 bases left between them. The CDR3 protein is CASSSRVRGEKLFF. The DNA for the CDR3 is TGTGCCAGCAGCTCCCGAGTTCGGGGTGAAAAACTGTTTTTT.

The CDR3 loop reads CASIPDRGGAFF. In nucleotides, the CDR3 is TGTGCCAGCATCCCTGACAGGGGAGGAGCTTTCTTT. The chain joins TRBV2 to TRBJ1-1; 8 bases match TRBD1. The germline CDR1 and CDR2 sequences are SNHLY and FYNNEI. The J segment lost 10 bases and the V segment lost 7 bases, leaving 8 bases of the junction unmatched. This CDR3 is built from 12 residues.

This clone was observed a few times. The same CDR3 arises from other DNA sequences in this sample as well. The chain carries TRBV4-3 and TRBJ1-6, with D possibly TRBD1 on 6 matching bases. V gave up 1 base and J gave up 10 bases, with 14 bases separating them. CDR1 and CDR2 from the germline V gene are LGHNA and YSLEER. The CDR3 extends over 15 amino acids. The CDR3 bases are TGCGCCAGCAGCCAAGTCGGGGGGCTGGGGTCACCCCTCCACTTT. Protein sequence: CASSQVGGLGSPLHF.

The chain couples TRBV5-1 to TRBJ2-1; the match to TRBD2 covers 11 bases. This CDR3 has 16 residues. Germline CDR1 is SGHRS and CDR2 is YFSETQ. The trim removed 5 bases at V and 7 bases at J, leaving 11 bases unmatched. CDR3 nucleotides: TGCGCCAGCAGTCTGAGACTAGCGGGGATTGGAAATGAGCAGTTCTTC. Translation gives CASSLRLAGIGNEQFF.

The CDR3 DNA reads TGTGCCAGCAGATTTGACAGGGCTACCACTGAAGCTTTCTTT. This codes for CASRFDRATTEAFF. This chain links TRBV6-5 with TRBJ1-1; TRBD1 matches at 7 bases. CDR1 and CDR2 from the germline V gene are MNHEY and SVGAGI. J was trimmed by 4 bases and V by 6 bases; bases with no gene match: 8. CDR3 length equals 14 residues.

The chain is built from TRBV19 and TRBJ2-7, with TRBD2 matching over 12 bases. The junction had 1 base not matched to a gene; V was cut back by 5 bases and J by 2 bases. The CDR3 totals 14 residues. Germline V CDR1 and CDR2: LNHDA, SQIVND (reference sequence). The CDR3 DNA reads TGTGCCAGTAGTCGGACTAGCGGGACCTACGAGCAGTACTTC. It translates to CASSRTSGTYEQYF.

As to this clone: Other DNA sequences within the sample encode an identical CDR3. V usage is TRBV12-3 or TRBV12-4 and J usage is TRBJ1-2, with TRBD1 identical over 7 bases. CDR3 length: 13 amino acids. Trimming cost V 2 bases and J 7 bases; bases outside gene matches: 4. The CDR3 loop is CASSLRGRGGYTF. CDR3 coding DNA: TGTGCCAGCAGTTTAAGGGGGCGCGGTGGCTACACCTTC.

The chain joins TRBV5-5 to TRBJ1-5; D not certain. CDR1 is SGHKS and CDR2 is YYEKEE in the germline V gene (reference sequence). CDR3 length: 11 amino acids. Trimming pared 4 bases from V and 3 bases from J, leaving 2 bases between. The CDR3 sequence is CASSHNQPQHF. The CDR3 DNA sequence: TGTGCCAGCAGCCACAATCAGCCCCAGCATTTT.

This chain links TRBV2 with TRBJ1-6; D might be TRBD1 (5 bases). Germline loops: CDR1 SNHLY, CDR2 FYNNEI. The CDR3 has 16 residues. V lost 3 bases and J 6 bases, leaving 15 bases between the germline ends. The CDR3 here is CASSESGGTVNSPLHF. The CDR3, as DNA: TGTGCCAGCAGTGAGTCCGGGGGAACGGTTAATTCACCCCTCCACTTT.

The V gene is TRBV7-7, the J gene TRBJ2-5; D is uncertain. CDR1 and CDR2 (germline): SSHAT, FNYEAQ (reference sequence). The CDR3 consists of 12 residues. V was trimmed by 5 bases and J by 5 bases, leaving 9 bases between them. In nucleotides, the CDR3 is TGTGCCAGCAGCCCAAATCGGGAGACCCAGTACTTC. Its translation: CASSPNRETQYF. Filled out from reference TRBV7-7 and TRBJ2-5, the complete variable domain reads GAGVSQSPRYKVTKRGQDVTLRCDPISSHATLYWYQQALGQGPEFLTYFNYEAQPDKSGLPSDRFSAERPEGSISTLTIQRTEQRDSAMYRCASSPNRETQYFGPGTRLLVL.

The V call is TRBV7-8, the J call TRBJ1-3; no reliable D call. Per the germline V gene, CDR1 is SGHVS and CDR2 is FQNEAQ. The CDR3 contains 15 residues. V was shortened by 5 bases and J by 0 bases, with 11 bases between the two germline ends. The CDR3 bases are TGTGCCAGCAGCCCTAAATCCCGCTCTGGAAACACCATATATTTT. It yields the protein CASSPKSRSGNTIYF.

The V gene is TRBV19, the J gene TRBJ2-2; TRBD1 might be the D (6 bases). Germline V lookup: CDR1 LNHDA, CDR2 SQIVND (reference sequence). The CDR3 totals 15 residues. Trimming left V 5 bases short and J 1 base short, with 11 bases between. CDR3 loop: CASSYRVQNTGELFF. In DNA, the CDR3 is TGTGCCAGTAGTTACAGGGTCCAGAACACCGGGGAGCTGTTTTTT.

The rearrangement links TRBV3-1 (or the pseudogene TRBV3-2) to TRBJ1-2; D not resolved. CDR3 length equals 12 residues. Trimming removed 1 base at V and 13 bases at J, with 13 bases between. Per germline, CDR1 LGHDT and CDR2 YNNKEL (reference sequence). The CDR3 bases are TGTGCCAGCAGCCAAGTTCCGTCCCCGGTCACCTTC. It yields the protein CASSQVPSPVTF.

The rearrangement uses TRBV5-6 and TRBJ1-2; 9 bases line up with TRBD1. Germline V CDR1 and CDR2: SGHDT, YYEEEE. With 4 bases clipped from V and 4 bases from J, the junction kept 5 bases outside the gene matches. This CDR3 has 14 residues. CDR3 region: CASSPQGAVYGYTF. The CDR3 bases are TGTGCCAGCAGCCCACAGGGGGCCGTCTATGGCTACACCTTC.

The chain joins TRBV18 to TRBJ1-4; the match to TRBD1 covers 7 bases. The CDR3 is 17 residues long. In germline, CDR1 is KGHSH, CDR2 LQKENI. V gave up 3 bases and J gave up 8 bases; unmatched junction bases: 15. Here the CDR3 DNA reads TGTGCCAGCTCACCCTTCGGGACAGTTGGAATGGAGGAAAAACTGTTTTTT. Its translation: CASSPFGTVGMEEKLFF.